This T cell receptor (beta chain) comes out of a study of cytomegalovirus exposure and HLA in healthy donors. Study outcomes and limitations: In a later analysis, TCR beta V- and J-gene trimming showed a link to a missense DCLRE1C variant. It is likely that the observed cluster of highly shared sequence variants was a sequencing artifact. Rarity marked most TCR sequences, yet some public TCRs occurred in many donors.

As to this clone: Its antigen is still unknown.

When sampled, the donors appeared nominally healthy, though they likely had unrecorded immune exposures. PCR was performed using 60 Vbeta and 13 Jbeta primers. Repertoires were generated with immunoSEQ multiplex PCR, while TCRdb's copy carries only in-frame clones and drops some. The sample lists about 130,000 clones, over 70% occurring once. This clonotype was sampled from a middle-aged woman in good health and CMV-seronegative. Specimen: PBMCs.

CDR3 sequence: CASSLDSVSTDTQYF. In nucleotides, the CDR3 is TGTGCCAGCAGCTTGGACTCCGTTAGCACAGATACGCAGTATTTT. The gene calls are TRBV5-4 and TRBJ2-3; D is uncertain. The CDR3 totals 15 residues. Trimming pared 0 bases from V and 0 bases from J, leaving 8 bases between. Germline assignment: CDR1 SGHNT and CDR2 YYREEE (reference sequence).